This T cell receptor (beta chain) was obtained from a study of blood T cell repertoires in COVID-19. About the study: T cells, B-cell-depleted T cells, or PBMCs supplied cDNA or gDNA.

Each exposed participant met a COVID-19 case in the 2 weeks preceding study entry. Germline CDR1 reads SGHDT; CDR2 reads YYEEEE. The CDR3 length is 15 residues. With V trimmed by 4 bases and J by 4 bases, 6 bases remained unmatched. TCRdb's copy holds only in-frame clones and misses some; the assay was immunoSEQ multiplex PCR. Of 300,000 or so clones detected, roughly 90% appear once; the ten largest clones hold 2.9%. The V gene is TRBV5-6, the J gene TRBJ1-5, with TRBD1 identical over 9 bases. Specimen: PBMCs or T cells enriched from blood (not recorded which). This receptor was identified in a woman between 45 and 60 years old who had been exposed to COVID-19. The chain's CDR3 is CASSRGQGLNQPQHF. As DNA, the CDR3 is TGTGCCAGCAGCCGGGGACAGGGCCTAAATCAGCCCCAGCATTTT.